This T cell receptor (beta chain) was sequenced for a study of response to subunit inactivated influenza vaccine. MiXCR, applied by TCRdb to the RT-PCR reads, yields one record per CDR3 protein. Of roughly 500,000 distinct CDR3 sequences listed, roughly 25% are singletons. This sample also appeared in a second study, on T cells expressing NK-cell markers. That source adds: In generating TCR beta cDNA, 5'RACE template switching with UMIs was used. It was sorted CD3+CD56+NKG2C+, CD3+CD56+NKG2C- and CD3+CD56-NKG2C+ T cells that supplied the TCR beta repertoires. Once again these clonotypes came out on top in the CD3+CD56-NKG2C+ fraction of a few donors.

The starting material was CD4+ T cells sorted from PBMCs, obtained 11 to 12 days after vaccination. This clonotype originated in a man in his fifties or sixties who received an inactivated influenza vaccine.

This CDR3 reads CSARSGGARAFF. CDR3 bases: TGCAGTGCTAGATCAGGGGGGGCAAGAGCTTTCTTT. The V gene is TRBV20-1, the J gene TRBJ1-1; TRBD1 aligns across 7 bases. V gave up 2 bases and J gave up 10 bases; unmatched junction bases: 7. The CDR3 totals 12 residues. The germline gives CDR1 DFQATT, CDR2 SNEGSKA (reference sequence).